The 8 T cell receptor beta chains below come from one sample, sequenced in a study of blood T cells in healthy people across ages. The use of a sample-barcoded 5' primer and a J-beta primer mix characterized a second PCR of roughly 7 to 12 cycles. TCRdb passed the 5' RACE reads through MiXCR, listing each CDR3 protein once. The data show 2 million or so distinct CDR3 sequences, roughly 50% seen once. The specimen was blood. The receptor source for this set is a woman aged 40-49 years in good health.

This clonotype was observed a handful of times. This chain uses TRBV6-2 or TRBV6-3 with TRBJ2-3, with 14 bases lining up with TRBD2. CDR1 MNHEY and CDR2 SVGEGT come from the germline V gene. The ends lost 5 bases at V and 7 bases at J; junction bases unmatched: 11. The CDR3 totals 17 residues. The CDR3 spells CASSPLRTSGGRYTQYF. CDR3 DNA sequence: TGTGCCAGCAGTCCCCTCCGGACTAGCGGGGGGAGGTATACGCAGTATTTT.

This chain links TRBV6-2 or TRBV6-3 with TRBJ2-3; unclear D gene. The CDR3 length is 17 residues. Trimming pared 0 bases from V and 0 bases from J, leaving 13 bases between. Germline V gene lookup returns CDR1 MNHEY and CDR2 SVGEGT. CDR3 sequence: CASSYSAAVSSTDTQYF. As DNA, the CDR3 is TGTGCCAGCAGTTACTCGGCGGCAGTCTCCAGCACAGATACGCAGTATTTT.

The gene calls are TRBV10-3 and TRBJ1-5; no clear D gene. CDR1 is ENHRY, CDR2 SYGVKD, per germline. The CDR3 length is 14 residues. Trimming left V 5 bases short and J 2 bases short, with 10 bases between. The CDR3 nucleotides are TGTGCCATCAGTTGGACGGGTGGCAATCAGCCCCAGCATTTT. Its protein is CAISWTGGNQPQHF.

The rearrangement links TRBV7-2 to TRBJ1-1; D gene ambiguous. The ends were cut back, 2 bases at V and 0 bases at J, with 13 bases in the middle. Germline CDR1 and CDR2: SGHTA and FQGNSA. CDR3 size: 16 residues. CDR3 residues: CASSLHGSGMNTEAFF. The CDR3 coding sequence is TGTGCCAGCAGCTTACATGGGTCGGGGATGAACACTGAAGCTTTCTTT.

The chain uses TRBV9 and TRBJ1-1; a weak D match, TRBD1 (5 bases). The CDR3 is 13 residues long. The V end was cut by 7 bases, the J end by 4 bases, with 14 bases between. Germline V gene data show CDR1 as SGDLS and CDR2 as YYNGEE. The DNA for the CDR3 is TGTGCCAGCTCCGGGGGGGGTGGCACTGAAGCTTTCTTT. Residues: CASSGGGGTEAFF.

The sample holds a few counts of this clonotype. The chain couples TRBV12-3 or TRBV12-4 to TRBJ2-3; D is uncertain. V lost 8 bases to trimming and J lost 10 bases, with 10 bases between them. This CDR3 spans 10 amino acids. This chain's CDR3 is CASGSTSQYF. CDR3 DNA sequence: TGTGCCAGCGGTTCTACTTCGCAGTATTTT.

The chain is built from TRBV4-3 and TRBJ1-2; D gene unclear. The CDR3 consists of 15 residues. Deletions cut 1 base from V and 3 bases from J, with 12 bases between. Germline-derived CDR1 and CDR2 are LGHNA and YSLEER. The CDR3 reads CASSQALGRDYGYTF. CDR3 sequence (DNA): TGCGCCAGCAGCCAAGCCCTTGGGCGGGACTATGGCTACACCTTC.

The V call is TRBV20-1, the J call TRBJ1-2; D ambiguous. Germline V gives CDR1 DFQATT, CDR2 SNEGSKA (reference sequence). V lost 1 base and J lost 4, with 13 bases in between. The CDR3 covers 14 residues. The CDR3 is CSARAVQESYGYTF. CDR3 nucleotides: TGCAGTGCTAGAGCCGTGCAGGAGAGCTATGGCTACACCTTC.